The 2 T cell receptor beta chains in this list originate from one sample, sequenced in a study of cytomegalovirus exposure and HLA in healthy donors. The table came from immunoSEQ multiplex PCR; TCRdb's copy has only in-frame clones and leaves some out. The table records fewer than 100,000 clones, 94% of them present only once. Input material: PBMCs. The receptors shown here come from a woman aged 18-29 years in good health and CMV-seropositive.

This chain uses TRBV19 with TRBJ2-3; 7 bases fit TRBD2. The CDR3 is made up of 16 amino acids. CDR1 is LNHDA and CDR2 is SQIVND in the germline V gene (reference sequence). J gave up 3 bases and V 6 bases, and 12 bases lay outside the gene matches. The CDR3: CASSPISGPGTDTQYF. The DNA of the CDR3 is TGTGCCAGTAGCCCAATTAGCGGGCCTGGTACAGATACGCAGTATTTT.

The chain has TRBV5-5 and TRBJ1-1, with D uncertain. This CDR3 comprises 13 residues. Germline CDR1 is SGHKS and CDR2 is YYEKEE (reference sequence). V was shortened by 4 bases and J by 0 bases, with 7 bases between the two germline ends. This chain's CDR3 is CASSPLLNTEAFF. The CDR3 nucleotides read TGTGCCAGCAGCCCCCTTTTGAACACTGAAGCTTTCTTT.